This T cell receptor (beta chain) is from a study of vaccination effects on CD4 cells after COVID-19. As concerns this clone: Its specificity is unknown.

The CDR3 covers 14 residues. The germline V and J ends were trimmed by 1 base and 6 bases, with 10 bases remaining between them. CDR1 and CDR2 from the germline V gene are MNHEY and SVGEGT. Antigen-specific CD4+ T cell clonotypes were called by their expansion after viral peptide-pool culture in ViraFEST. Subsequent to 10 days of culture, CD4+ T cells were isolated. None of these healthy vaccinees had been infected with SARS-CoV-2 before vaccination. It was with roughly 11 IU/ml IL-2 and 9.5 to 10 ug/ml peptides that 1.8 million or so PBMC per well were cultured. Fresh IL-2-containing medium replaced half the medium on days 3 and 7. Libraries were prepared by immunoSEQ multiplex PCR; TCRdb keeps only in-frame clonotypes and omits some of them. The sample gives approximately 30,000 clones, around three quarters of which show up once; 10% to 13% is in the top ten.

The clonotype comes from a human donor who received a COVID-19 vaccine. This sequence joins TRBV6-2 or TRBV6-3 and TRBJ1-5; D gene uncertain. The sample in question was CD4+ T cells from PBMCs cultured with SARS-CoV-2 spike peptides, obtained before COVID-19 vaccination. The CDR3, as DNA: TGTGCCAGCAGTTACTTGGAAGGGAGTCAGCCCCAGCATTTT. This gives the protein CASSYLEGSQPQHF.